These 30 T cell receptor beta chains share one sample of origin, sequenced in a study of control samples from healthy donors and cancer patients. Sequencing was performed with immunoSEQ multiplex PCR; in TCRdb, only in-frame clones are kept and a portion is missing. The sample consists of roughly 100,000 clones, roughly nine tenths of them appearing once. Input material: blood. Receptor source: a woman aged 25 to 39 in good health.

The chain has TRBV7-4 and TRBJ1-3; D uncertain. The CDR3 consists of 16 residues. CDR1 is SGHVT and CDR2 is SQSDAQ in the germline V gene. Trimming took 3 bases from V and 0 from J, leaving 12 bases between them. The CDR3 reads CASSLADRISGNTIYF. CDR3 nucleotide sequence: TGTGCCAGCAGCTTGGCTGACCGTATCTCTGGAAACACCATATATTTT.

The rearrangement joins TRBV5-3 to TRBJ1-4; 8 nucleotides agree with TRBD1. TRBV5-3 is reported as an ORF; its role is uncertain. V lost 4 bases to trimming and J lost 7 bases; unmatched junction nucleotides: 3. CDR3 length: 13 residues. CDR3 DNA: TGTGCCAGAAGCACCGACAGGGGTGAAAAACTGTTTTTT. As protein: CARSTDRGEKLFF.

The chain combines TRBV7-9 with TRBJ1-3, with TRBD1 as a possible D gene (6 bases). Trimming removed 7 bases at V and 3 bases at J, with 19 bases between. The CDR3 spans 16 residues. The germline gives CDR1 SEHNR, CDR2 FQNEAQ (reference sequence). CDR3 coding DNA: TGTGCCAGCATCGAGCTTGTTACAGGGAGTGGAAACACCATATATTTT. This gives the protein CASIELVTGSGNTIYF.

This chain connects TRBV29-1 to TRBJ1-2; TRBD1 might be the D (6 bases). V lost 6 bases and J lost 1, with 21 bases in between. This CDR3 contains 16 residues. In germline, CDR1 is SQVTM, CDR2 ANQGSEA. The CDR3 nucleotides read TGCAGCGTCAGCTCAATGGAGACAGGCTTTAACTATGGCTACACCTTC. Translation: CSVSSMETGFNYGYTF.

The CDR3 sequence: CASTRGQGTEAFF. The CDR3 coding sequence is TGTGCCAGCACCCGAGGACAGGGGACTGAAGCTTTCTTT. This chain uses TRBV12-3 or TRBV12-4 with TRBJ1-1, with 9 bases fitting TRBD1. This CDR3 has 13 amino acids. The trim removed 7 bases at V and 5 bases at J, leaving 5 bases unmatched.

This CDR3 is CASSPSTAESSYEQYF. The CDR3 bases are TGTGCCAGCAGCCCTTCGACTGCCGAAAGCTCCTACGAGCAGTACTTC. The chain joins TRBV27 to TRBJ2-7; D is undetermined. V shed 6 bases and J shed 0 bases, with 18 bases lying between them. The CDR3 consists of 16 residues. Germline V CDR1 and CDR2: MNHEY, SMNVEV (reference sequence).

The chain has TRBV6-4 and TRBJ2-7; D unclear. Looked up from germline, CDR1 is MRHNA and CDR2 is SNTAGT. The CDR3 loop spans 18 amino acids. V was pared by 2 bases and J by 0 bases, with 20 bases between. The DNA of the CDR3 is TGTGCCAGCAGTGACCCTCTCTGGCTAGTCAAGTACTCCTACGAGCAGTACTTC. Protein product: CASSDPLWLVKYSYEQYF.

This clone was seen a handful of times. V gene TRBV6-5 combines with J gene TRBJ1-2, with 7 nucleotides matching TRBD1. The CDR3 is 14 amino acids. V shed 2 bases and J 6 bases; nucleotides not matched to a gene: 6. CDR1 MNHEY and CDR2 SVGAGI come from the germline V gene. CDR3 in amino acids: CASSYQGGRDGYTF. The CDR3 nucleotides are TGTGCCAGCAGTTACCAGGGGGGGAGGGATGGCTACACCTTC.

The chain is built from TRBV27 and TRBJ2-7, with TRBD1 identical over 9 bases. This CDR3 contains 15 residues. The J segment lost 7 bases and the V segment lost 1 base, leaving 8 bases of the junction unmatched. The germline CDR1 and CDR2 sequences are MNHEY and SMNVEV (reference sequence). This CDR3 reads CASSLLGTGMAEQYF. CDR3 nucleotides: TGTGCCAGCAGTTTATTAGGGACAGGGATGGCAGAGCAGTACTTC.

The chain has TRBV28 and TRBJ1-2; possible D gene TRBD1, 5 bases. Per germline, CDR1 MDHEN and CDR2 SYDVKM. V was clipped by 4 bases and J by 2 bases, with 11 bases between them. This CDR3 region has 14 residues. CDR3 sequence: CASSWNRKNYGYTF. Written as DNA, the CDR3 is TGTGCCAGCAGTTGGAACAGGAAAAACTATGGCTACACCTTC.

The J gene is TRBJ1-3, the V gene TRBV4-1, with D hard to call. The CDR3 spans 15 residues. Germline CDR1 is MGHRA and CDR2 is YSYEKL. V shed 4 bases and J shed 4 bases, with 14 bases lying between them. The CDR3 protein is CASSPLSGSGNTIYF. CDR3 in DNA: TGCGCCAGCAGCCCCCTTTCCGGTTCAGGAAACACCATATATTTT.

This rearrangement joins TRBV11-3 to TRBJ2-1, with TRBD2 as a possible D gene (6 bases). The V gene's germline CDR1 is SGHNT and CDR2 YENEEA. This CDR3 contains 15 residues. The germline V and J ends were trimmed by 1 base and 6 bases, with 13 bases remaining between them. Written as DNA, the CDR3 is TGTGCCAGCAGCTTAGGGGGGACTTTTGGCAATGAGCAGTTCTTC. Translating gives CASSLGGTFGNEQFF.

The genes are TRBV6-5 and TRBJ1-5; possible D gene TRBD1, 6 bases. Trimming shortened V by 2 bases and J by 3 bases, and 8 bases separated the two germline ends. Germline V lookup: CDR1 MNHEY, CDR2 SVGAGI. The CDR3 extends over 14 amino acids. CDR3 in DNA: TGTGCCAGCAGTTACCGGACAGCCAATCAGCCCCAGCATTTT. Protein: CASSYRTANQPQHF.

The table lists this clone with a few counts. The rearrangement links TRBV6-1 to TRBJ1-5, with TRBD1 matching 12 bases. V trimming: 4 bases; J trimming: 0 bases; junction bases outside the gene matches: 7. The CDR3 totals 18 residues. Germline V CDR1 and CDR2: MNHNS, SASEGT. As DNA, the CDR3 is TGTGCCAGCAGTGTAGGGGACAGGGGGCCGGATAGCAATCAGCCCCAGCATTTT. Residues: CASSVGDRGPDSNQPQHF.

The rearrangement joins TRBV6-6 to TRBJ2-3; D remains ambiguous. CDR1 is MNHNY and CDR2 is SVGAGI in the germline V gene (reference sequence). This CDR3 contains 16 residues. Between the trimmed V and J ends, which lost 2 bases and 0 bases, there was a span of 12 bases. The CDR3 region is CASSYVATPSTDTQYF. CDR3 sequence (DNA): TGTGCCAGCAGTTACGTGGCGACCCCTAGCACAGATACGCAGTATTTT.

The gene calls are TRBV4-1 and TRBJ1-2; 7 bases line up with TRBD1. The CDR3 extends over 16 amino acids. The germline V gene encodes CDR1 MGHRA and CDR2 YSYEKL. The V segment lost 0 bases and the J segment 5 bases; nucleotides outside the gene matches: 9. The CDR3 protein is CASSQDLTGQTYGYTF. CDR3 sequence (DNA): TGCGCCAGCAGCCAAGATCTTACGGGACAGACTTATGGCTACACCTTC.

The chain couples TRBV19 to TRBJ1-4, with D perhaps matching TRBD1 (5 bases). Germline-derived CDR1 and CDR2 are LNHDA and SQIVND (reference sequence). The CDR3 sequence is 14 residues long. The germline V and J ends were trimmed by 3 bases and 8 bases, with 13 bases remaining between them. CDR3 coding DNA: TGTGCCAGTAGTATCCGGGACGGCCCCGAAAAACTGTTTTTT. Amino acid sequence: CASSIRDGPEKLFF.

There are a few counts of this clone. This chain joins TRBV7-7 and TRBJ2-7, with TRBD1 matching 8 bases. Losses at the gene ends were 5 bases for V and 5 bases for J; bases not matched to a gene: 8. This CDR3 has 14 residues. CDR1 and CDR2 from the germline V gene are SSHAT and FNYEAQ (reference sequence). For the CDR3, the DNA is TGTGCCAGCAGCCTCGGGACAGGACTGGACGAGCAGTACTTC. Translation: CASSLGTGLDEQYF.

The chain joins TRBV24-1 to TRBJ2-3, with D possibly called TRBD1 or TRBD2 (5 bases each). CDR3 length: 13 residues. The V gene's germline CDR1 is KGHDR and CDR2 SFDVKD. The V and J ends lost 9 bases and 0 bases respectively, with 9 bases between them. For the CDR3, the DNA is TGTGCCACCGCCGGGGCTAGCACAGATACGCAGTATTTT. It translates to CATAGASTDTQYF.

The chain uses TRBV3-1 (or the pseudogene TRBV3-2) and TRBJ2-7; 13 bases fit TRBD2. The CDR3 runs to 17 residues. Germline V gives CDR1 LGHDT, CDR2 YNNKEL (reference sequence). J was trimmed by 6 bases and V by 3 bases; bases with no gene match: 11. CDR3 DNA: TGTGCCAGCAGCCAGGCCGGGACTAGCGGGGTAGGGAGCGAGCAGTACTTC. It translates to CASSQAGTSGVGSEQYF.

This clone was found once. The gene calls are TRBV5-1 and TRBJ2-7; 9 nucleotides agree with TRBD1. Trimming took 0 bases from V and 4 from J; bases not matched to a gene: 2. The CDR3 extends over 14 amino acids. Germline V gene lookup returns CDR1 SGHRS and CDR2 YFSETQ. As DNA, the CDR3 is TGCGCCAGCAGCTTGGCCGGGACAGGGTACGAGCAGTACTTC. This translates into CASSLAGTGYEQYF.

Note on this clone: Additional DNA sequences in this sample encode the identical CDR3. V gene TRBV2 combines with J gene TRBJ2-2, with D possibly being TRBD2 (6 bases). Germline V lookup: CDR1 SNHLY, CDR2 FYNNEI. CDR3 size: 14 residues. V was shortened by 7 bases and J by 11 bases, with 20 bases between the two germline ends. The CDR3 is CASTWDSGRGELFF. In DNA form, the CDR3 reads TGTGCCAGCACTTGGGATAGCGGAAGAGGAGAGCTGTTTTTT.

The chain combines TRBV28 with TRBJ2-7; perhaps D is TRBD1 or TRBD2 (5 bases each). Germline CDR1 reads MDHEN; CDR2 reads SYDVKM. The CDR3 contains 14 residues. V shed 4 bases and J shed 2 bases, with 12 bases lying between them. The DNA of the CDR3 is TGTGCCAGCAGTTCCGGGACGGAGCCCTACGAGCAGTACTTC. Its protein is CASSSGTEPYEQYF.

The rearrangement joins TRBV9 to TRBJ2-3, with TRBD2 matching over 11 bases. CDR1 and CDR2 from the germline V gene are SGDLS and YYNGEE. CDR3 length equals 17 residues. V was clipped by 0 bases and J by 1 base; unmatched bases: 4. The CDR3 spells CASSVAPSGRRTDTQYF. CDR3 DNA sequence: TGTGCCAGCAGCGTAGCCCCTAGCGGGAGGCGCACAGATACGCAGTATTTT. Combining the CDR3 with reference TRBV9 and TRBJ2-3 gives the whole variable domain DSGVTQTPKHLITATGQRVTLRCSPRSGDLSVYWYQQSLDQGLQFLIQYYNGEERAKGNILERFSAQQFPDLHSELNLSSLELGDSALYFCASSVAPSGRRTDTQYFGPGTRLTVL.

This clone was seen only once. V is TRBV5-6 and J is TRBJ2-7; 9 nucleotides match TRBD2. The CDR3 loop spans 14 amino acids. Germline-derived CDR1 and CDR2 are SGHDT and YYEEEE. V lost 5 bases, J lost 2 bases, and 5 bases stayed unmatched. CDR3 residues: CASSPIAGAYEQYF. The CDR3 DNA is TGTGCCAGCAGTCCTATAGCGGGGGCCTACGAGCAGTACTTC.

In its sample, this clone was seen once. The V call is TRBV10-2, the J call TRBJ1-2; 12 bases are shared with TRBD1. The CDR3 totals 15 residues. Germline V gives CDR1 WSHSY, CDR2 SAAADI. After removal of 3 bases from V and 7 bases from J, the junction contained 6 bases not matched to a gene. This chain's CDR3 is CASSERDRGRRGYTF. CDR3 DNA sequence: TGCGCCAGCAGTGAAAGGGACAGGGGGCGACGTGGCTACACCTTC.

J is TRBJ2-3 and V is TRBV24-1, with D unclear. Germline values: CDR1 KGHDR, CDR2 SFDVKD. The V gene lost 6 bases and the J gene lost 6 bases, with 6 bases spanning the gap. CDR3 length equals 11 residues. In DNA form, the CDR3 reads TGTGCCACCAGTCACACGGATACGCAGTATTTT. It yields the protein CATSHTDTQYF.

The rearrangement links TRBV29-1 to TRBJ2-7, with TRBD1 as a possible D gene (5 bases). The CDR3 spans 12 residues. Trimming cost V 4 bases and J 0 bases, with 7 bases left between them. Germline CDR1 is SQVTM and CDR2 is ANQGSEA. The CDR3 reads CSVAGNSYEQYF. The CDR3 DNA reads as TGCAGCGTTGCAGGGAACTCCTACGAGCAGTACTTC.

The chain uses TRBV5-1 and TRBJ1-3; D uncertain. The germline CDR1 and CDR2 sequences are SGHRS and YFSETQ. CDR3 length equals 15 residues. Trimming left V 0 bases short and J 2 bases short, with 9 bases between. This CDR3 is CASSLASTAGNTIYF. The CDR3 DNA follows: TGCGCCAGCAGCTTGGCGTCGACTGCTGGAAACACCATATATTTT.

The V call is TRBV14, the J call TRBJ2-5, with D hard to call. V was clipped by 0 bases and J by 6 bases, with 5 bases between them. CDR3 length: 12 residues. Per the germline V gene, CDR1 is SGHDN and CDR2 is FVKESK. The CDR3 nucleotides read TGTGCCAGCAGCCAAGATTCCCAGACCCAGTACTTC. This encodes CASSQDSQTQYF.